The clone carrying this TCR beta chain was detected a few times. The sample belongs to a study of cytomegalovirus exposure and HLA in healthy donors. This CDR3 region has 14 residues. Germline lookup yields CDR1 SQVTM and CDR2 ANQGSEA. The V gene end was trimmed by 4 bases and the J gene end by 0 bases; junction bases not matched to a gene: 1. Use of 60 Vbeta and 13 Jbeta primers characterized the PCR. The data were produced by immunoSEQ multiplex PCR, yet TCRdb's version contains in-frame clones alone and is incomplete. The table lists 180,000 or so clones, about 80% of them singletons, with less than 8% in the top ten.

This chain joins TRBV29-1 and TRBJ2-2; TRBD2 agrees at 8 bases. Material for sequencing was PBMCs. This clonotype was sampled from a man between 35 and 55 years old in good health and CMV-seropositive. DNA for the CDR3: TGCAGCGTTGTAGCGGGGACGAACACCGGGGAGCTGTTTTTT. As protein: CSVVAGTNTGELFF.